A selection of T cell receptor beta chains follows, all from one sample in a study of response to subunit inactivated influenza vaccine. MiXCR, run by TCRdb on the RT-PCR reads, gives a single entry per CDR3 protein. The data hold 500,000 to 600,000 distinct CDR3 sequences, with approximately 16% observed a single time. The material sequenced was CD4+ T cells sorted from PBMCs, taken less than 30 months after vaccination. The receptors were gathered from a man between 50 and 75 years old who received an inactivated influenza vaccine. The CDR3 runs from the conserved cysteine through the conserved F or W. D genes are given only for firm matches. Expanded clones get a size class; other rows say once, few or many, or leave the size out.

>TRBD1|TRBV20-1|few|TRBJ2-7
TGCAGTGCTAGTGTGGGGACAGGGGGACACGAGCAGTACTTC
CSASVGTGGHEQYF
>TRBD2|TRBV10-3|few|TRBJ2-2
TGTGCCATCAGGGGACTAGCGGTCACCGGGGAGCTGTTTTTT
CAIRGLAVTGELFF
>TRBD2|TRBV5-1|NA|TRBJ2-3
TGCGCCAGCAGCTTGGCCACCGGACTAGCGGGATCCCCGGATACGCAGTATTTT
CASSLATGLAGSPDTQYF
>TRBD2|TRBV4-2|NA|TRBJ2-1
TGTGCCAGCAGCCATACCCTAGCGGGAAGCTCCTACAATGAGCAGTTCTTC
CASSHTLAGSSYNEQFF
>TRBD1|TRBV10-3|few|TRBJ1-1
TGTGCCATCAGTAAGGGGGCTCAAAACACTGAAGCTTTCTTT
CAISKGAQNTEAFF
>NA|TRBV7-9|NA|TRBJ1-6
TGTGCCAGCAGCGCGACAGTCGGAAATTCACCCCTCCACTTT
CASSATVGNSPLHF
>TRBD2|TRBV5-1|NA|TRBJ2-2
TGCGCCAGCAGCCAAGCGGGGTGGAACACCGGGGAGCTGTTTTTT
CASSQAGWNTGELFF
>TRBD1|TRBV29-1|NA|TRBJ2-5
TGCAGCGTAGACAGGGGGATAGGAGAGACCCAGTACTTC
CSVDRGIGETQYF
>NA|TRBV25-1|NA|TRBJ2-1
TGTGCCAGCAGGGTGGACGTTGAGCAGTTCTTC
CASRVDVEQFF
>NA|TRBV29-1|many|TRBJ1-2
TGCAGCGTTGAAGATAGGAACTATGGCTACACCTTC
CSVEDRNYGYTF
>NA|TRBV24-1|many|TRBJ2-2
TGTGCCACCAGTGACACCGGGACGGCGAACACCGGGGAGCTGTTTTTT
CATSDTGTANTGELFF
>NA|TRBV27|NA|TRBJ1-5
TGTGCCAGCAGCCCGTATCGCAATCAGCCCCAGCATTTT
CASSPYRNQPQHF
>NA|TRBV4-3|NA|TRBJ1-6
TGCGCCAGCAGCCAAGATCGGGGGGAAGATTCACCCCTCCACTTT
CASSQDRGEDSPLHF
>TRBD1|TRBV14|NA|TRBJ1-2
TGTGCCAGCAGGCTATCAGGACAGGGGGCGCGAGGCTACACCTTC
CASRLSGQGARGYTF
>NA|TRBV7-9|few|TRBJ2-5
TGTGCCAGCAGCCGGACAGAAGAGACCCAGTACTTC
CASSRTEETQYF
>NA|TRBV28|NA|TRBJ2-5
TGTGCCAGCAGCCCGCCCGACAGGTTGCTGGGGGCCCAGTACTTC
CASSPPDRLLGAQYF
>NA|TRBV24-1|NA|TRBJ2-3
TGTGCCACCAGTGATCCCACAGGAAGAGGGGGCACAGATACGCAGTATTTT
CATSDPTGRGGTDTQYF
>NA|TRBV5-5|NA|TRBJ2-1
TGTGCCAGCAGCTCTAGTCCCCATTCTTGGGTAAACTACAATGAGCAGTTCTTC
CASSSSPHSWVNYNEQFF
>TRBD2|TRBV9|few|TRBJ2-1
TGTGCCAGCAGCGTATTCGGGACTAGCGGAAACAATGAGCAGTTCTTC
CASSVFGTSGNNEQFF
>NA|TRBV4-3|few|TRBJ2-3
TGCGCCAGCAGCCAAGATCGACTAGATACAGATACGCAGTATTTT
CASSQDRLDTDTQYF
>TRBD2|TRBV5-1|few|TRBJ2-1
TGCGCCAGCAGCTCGCCTAGCGGGGGGAACGACAATGAGCAGTTCTTC
CASSSPSGGNDNEQFF
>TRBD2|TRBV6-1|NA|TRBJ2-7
TGTGCCAGCACTAGCGGGAGTGGGGTCTACGAGCAGTACTTC
CASTSGSGVYEQYF
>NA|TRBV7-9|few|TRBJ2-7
TGTGCCAGCAGCATGGACAGACGCTACGAGCAGTACTTC
CASSMDRRYEQYF
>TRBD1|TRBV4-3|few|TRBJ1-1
TGCGCCAGCAGCCAAGAAGGGACAGGGGGCTCTGAAGCTTTCTTT
CASSQEGTGGSEAFF
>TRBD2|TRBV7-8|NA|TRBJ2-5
TGTGCCAGCAGCTTAGCGGCGGGAGGGCCAGAGACCCAGTACTTC
CASSLAAGGPETQYF
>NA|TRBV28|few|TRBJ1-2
TGTGCCAGCAGTTTACCAACGCCCTATGGCTACACCTTC
CASSLPTPYGYTF
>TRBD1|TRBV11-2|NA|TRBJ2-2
TGTGCCAGCAGCTCGCTACAGGGGAGAAGTGGTACCGGGGAGCTGTTTTTT
CASSSLQGRSGTGELFF
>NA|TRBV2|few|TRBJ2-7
TGTGCCAGCAGTCTCAAGGCGGAGCAGTACTTC
CASSLKAEQYF
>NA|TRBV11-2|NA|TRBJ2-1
TGTGCCAGCAGCCTCCCTGGGGGGCGGACCAATGAGCAGTTCTTC
CASSLPGGRTNEQFF
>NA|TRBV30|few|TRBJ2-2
TGTGCCTGGAGTGTTTGGGGGACCGGGGAGCTGTTTTTT
CAWSVWGTGELFF
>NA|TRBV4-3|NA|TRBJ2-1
TGCGCCAGCAGCCAAGTGAGCTGGGACTCCTACAATGAGCAGTTCTTC
CASSQVSWDSYNEQFF
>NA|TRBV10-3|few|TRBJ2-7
TGTGCCATCAGCCCAGGGAGCATCAACGAGCAGTACTTC
CAISPGSINEQYF
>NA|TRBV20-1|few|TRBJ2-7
TGCAGTGCCCCCCGGGCCGTCTACGAGCAGTACTTC
CSAPRAVYEQYF
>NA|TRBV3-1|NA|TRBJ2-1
TGTGCCAGCAGCTCGGACGCTTCCTACAATGAGCAGTTCTTC
CASSSDASYNEQFF
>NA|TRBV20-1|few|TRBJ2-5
TGCAGTGCTAGAACTGGCCCGGCGGAGACCCAGTACTTC
CSARTGPAETQYF
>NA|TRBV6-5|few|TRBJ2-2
TGTGCCAGCAGGCAACTCGAGGGGGGGGAGCTGTTTTTT
CASRQLEGGELFF
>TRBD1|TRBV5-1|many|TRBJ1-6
TGCGCCAGCAGCACCGGACAGGCGGGGTATTCACCCCTCCACTTT
CASSTGQAGYSPLHF